This note documents a single T cell receptor (beta chain) sequence. Its antigen is currently unknown. These data come from a study of untreated major depressive disorder. Every depressed patient was matched in pairs with a non-depressed control on sex, age, current smoking status and body mass index. This CDR3 has 11 residues. Trimming stripped 2 bases from V and 6 bases from J, with 5 bases between. The germline V gene has CDR1 SGHDT and CDR2 YYEEEE. General study points: Depressed patients' CD4+ T cells carried increased TRBV05-01 (Vbeta 5.1) usage versus control CD4+ T cells. Findings may not generalize because the study sample was small.

The table came from immunoSEQ multiplex PCR; TCRdb's copy has only in-frame clones and leaves some out. Here the sample spans some 20,000 clones, around 87% being singletons. The receptor was derived from a woman aged 25 to 45 in good health. The rearrangement joins TRBV5-6 to TRBJ1-1; D not resolved. Material for sequencing was CD4+ T cells from PBMCs. CDR3 in amino acids: CASSLFSEAFF. For the CDR3, the DNA is TGTGCCAGCAGCTTATTCTCTGAAGCTTTCTTT. Full variable domain (outside the CDR3, taken from reference TRBV5-6 and TRBJ1-1): DAGVTQSPTHLIKTRGQQVTLRCSPKSGHDTVSWYQQALGQGPQFIFQYYEEEERQRGNFPDRFSGHQFPNYSSELNVNALLLGDSALYLCASSLFSEAFFGQGTRLTVV.